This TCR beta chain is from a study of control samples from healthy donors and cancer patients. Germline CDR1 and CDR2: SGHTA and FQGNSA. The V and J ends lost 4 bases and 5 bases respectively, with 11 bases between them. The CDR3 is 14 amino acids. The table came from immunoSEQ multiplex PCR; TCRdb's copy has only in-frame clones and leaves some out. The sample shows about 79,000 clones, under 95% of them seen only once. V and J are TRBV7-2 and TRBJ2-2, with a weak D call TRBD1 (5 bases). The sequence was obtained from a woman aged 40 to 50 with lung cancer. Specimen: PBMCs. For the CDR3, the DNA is TGTGCCAGCAGCTCCTTAAGGGGAACCGGGGAGCTGTTTTTT. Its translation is CASSSLRGTGELFF.